This T cell receptor (beta chain) came from a study of immune cell composition in non-small cell lung cancer. The study's findings and limits: Dominant in vivo tumour-associated clones were not shown to share tumour-reactive sequences. Top 10 clone scores and clonality were higher in squamous than adenocarcinoma.

Template was genomic DNA from frozen, unsorted single-cell suspensions. The data were produced by immunoSEQ multiplex PCR, yet TCRdb's version contains in-frame clones alone and is incomplete. The sample has under 2,000 clones, roughly 80% seen once. V gave up 5 bases and J gave up 3 bases, with 19 bases separating them. CDR1 and CDR2 (germline): SEHNR, FQNEAQ (reference sequence). The CDR3 is 16 amino acids. Turning to this clone: What it recognizes is unknown.

Sequenced material: lung tumor tissue. The chain uses TRBV7-9 and TRBJ1-1; D may be TRBD1 (6 bases). This TCR was recovered from a human donor with non-small cell lung cancer. The CDR3 loop reads CASSDAAGSGDTEAFF. CDR3 DNA: TGTGCCAGCAGCGACGCAGCTGGGTCAGGGGACACTGAAGCTTTCTTT.